This T cell receptor beta chain was recovered during a study of human T cells and chemical hapten exposure (dated by TCRdb to the early 2020s). For context, the study as a whole: For sensitization, 2% DPC in acetone was applied to a 2 cm by 2 cm area of upper inner arm skin. Weekly therapeutic DPC doses were additionally applied to the scalp of patients throughout the roughly 25-week study period. Patch testing on the upper back used Finn chambers containing 0.01% DPC, with scoring done after 6 days according to International Contact Dermatitis Research Group standards. Alopecia areata with under or over 50% scalp involvement, alopecia totalis and alopecia universalis were represented in the patient cohort, which was mostly female. The libraries were sequenced as a pool, and the TCR yield per sample differed mostly because of small variations in library volumes within the pool. In alopecia patients, the study followed how the peripheral blood TCR repertoire changed in vivo over primary and secondary sensitization to diphenylcyclopropenone (DPC), a hapten. Blood samples were taken from patients before sensitization (week 0) and at 2, 6 and about 24 weeks after DPC sensitization. Around 30 alopecia patients provided blood for TCR sequencing at one to four time points (pre-sensitization, 2, 6 and 24 weeks). General conclusions and limits of the study: Repeated subsampling changed both the strength of the expansion versus patch-test correlation and the threshold at which the correlation became significant. Significantly more large CDR3 similarity clusters were formed by expanded TCRs than by pre-sensitization or healthy control sets, consistent with antigen-driven responses. Because all patients had alopecia, a presumed autoimmune disease, the immune response of the patients might differ from that of healthy individuals. The number of PT1 expanded TCRs positively correlated with patch test score, significant at thresholds 8, 16 and 32 but not 4. The number of TCRs above 1 in 1000 frequency did not change with DPC sensitization; there was no evidence of global repertoire structure alterations.

Library method: RACE. Sequencing was carried out with a NextSeq 500. During library preparation, unique molecular identifiers were attached to individual cDNA molecules so that TCRs could be counted quantitatively and reproducibly. Each blood RNA sample was used to sequence both TCR alpha and TCR beta chains. From the authors' description of their analysis: A median of around 100,000 TCRs per sample was observed, with a range of about 23,224 to 750,000. The Decombinator software suite was used to annotate V, J and CDR3 in the TCR reads. To make PS versus PT1 abundance plots, every sample was subsampled to the same number of TCRs (28,000). Expanded TCRs were defined as absent before sensitization and observed at least eight times at the 2-week time point. In TCRdb, the public reads were trimmed at Q25 with fastp and aligned with MiXCR, with productive beta chains retained. Merged by CDR3 protein, the rows form single entries marked with the most common genes and DNA. These V and J calls are TCRdb output, not the study's own analysis. This sample comprises around 380,000 distinct CDR3 sequences, nearly 5% of them detected only once. The top ten hold under 3% of the sample.

The sample's time point label, decoded: patch test 1, 2 weeks after DPC sensitization. This specimen's treatment or condition label, per the study, means: therapeutic diphenylcyclopropenone sensitization with weekly scalp DPC. Blood at each patch-test visit was drawn before the patch test was applied. Eligible patients were aged 18 to 70, diagnosed with alopecia, deemed suitable for DPC therapy, and excluded if pregnant. Total RNA was extracted from unfractionated whole blood collected in Tempus Blood RNA tubes. Taken from cysteine to phenylalanine, the CDR3 has 13 residues. The only DNA kept is the CDR3, 39 bases in frame from the first base. CDR1 is given as MNHEY and CDR2 as SMNVEV, both from the germline V gene (reference sequence). Trimming takes 6 bases from V and 3 bases from J, and the germline ends sit 12 bases apart. This clonotype has a count of ten or more. This clone's antigen is unknown. One base away there is no much larger clone; base qualities are not given.

Recombination linked TRBV27 to TRBJ2-7; 5 matching bases give a weak D call of TRBD2. Source: whole blood, taken in connection with sensitization to the hapten diphenylcyclopropenone (DPC). The sequence was collected from a woman in her fifties or sixties with alopecia areata. Some clones in this sample may be carry-over from other donors' samples. In nucleotides, the sequence is TGTGCCAGCAGCCGAACGGCGGGCTACGAGCAGTACTTC. Translated, this gives CASSRTAGYEQYF.